This T cell receptor beta chain was captured by sequencing in a study of T cell responses to AZD1222 COVID-19 vaccine. Of note for this clone: As yet, its antigen is unknown.

Study-wide results and caveats: Only six AZD1222 recipients tested seropositive at baseline. The study reported that nearly half of spike-specific TCRs target unmutated variant regions. Females outnumbered males among donors, who were mostly white British; clonal diversity was possibly underestimated. Dominant at 160-218 and 743-854, vaccine-associated CD4 TCRs also spanned spike.

The CDR3 contains 15 residues. V gave up 4 bases and J gave up 5 bases, with 17 bases separating them. CDR1 and CDR2 from the germline V gene are MDHEN and SYDVKM. The data were produced by immunoSEQ multiplex PCR, yet TCRdb's version contains in-frame clones alone and is incomplete. This table holds approximately 68,000 clones, more than 75% found once. The clonotype comes from an adult who received the MenACWY meningococcal vaccine as a control. The chain uses TRBV28 and TRBJ1-2, with D tentatively TRBD1 (5 bases). Sample: peripheral blood, taken 28 days after the second dose of the MenACWY control vaccine. The CDR3 protein is CASSSAGGKGYGYTF. The CDR3 region has the DNA TGTGCCAGCAGTTCTGCGGGGGGAAAGGGGTATGGCTACACCTTC.